This is a list of T cell receptor beta chains from one sample in a study of CD4 T cells in relation to SARS-CoV-2 and coronaviruses. This table comes from immunoSEQ multiplex PCR, and its TCRdb copy is limited to in-frame clones, with some not included. Of 20,000 to 25,000 clones in the sample, over 65% were seen once. These receptors' targets are unknown. The material sequenced was CD4+ T cells from PBMCs, cultured in vitro. The receptors were sampled from a human donor in good health. Each CDR3 is given with its conserved first and last residue. The order of the fields is V gene, D gene, clone size, J gene, CDR3 protein, CDR3 DNA. The D gene is left open where the match is weak. Some rows mark clone size as missing; the rest say once, few, many or name a class of expanded clone.

TRBV5-1	TRBD2	NA	TRBJ2-7	CASSDSGTSGWEQYF	TGCGCCAGCAGCGATTCCGGGACTAGCGGTTGGGAGCAGTACTTC
TRBV6-4	TRBD2	NA	TRBJ2-1	CASSPIAGVGNNEQFF	TGTGCCAGCAGTCCAATAGCGGGAGTTGGGAACAATGAGCAGTTCTTC
TRBV29-1	NA	NA	TRBJ1-1	CSVAKEGREAFF	TGCAGCGTTGCTAAGGAGGGGAGGGAAGCTTTCTTT
TRBV19	NA	few	TRBJ1-1	CASSSQGNTEAFF	TGTGCCAGTAGTAGCCAGGGAAACACTGAAGCTTTCTTT
TRBV6-1	TRBD1	NA	TRBJ2-3	CASSEDRNRDTQYF	TGTGCCAGCAGTGAGGACAGGAACCGAGATACGCAGTATTTT
TRBV10-1	TRBD2	few	TRBJ2-3	CASSVNSGSADTQYF	TGCGCCAGCAGTGTAAATAGCGGGAGCGCAGATACGCAGTATTTT
TRBV28	NA	once	TRBJ1-1	CASSLVGTEAFF	TGTGCCAGCAGCCTTGTGGGGACTGAAGCTTTCTTT
TRBV25-1	NA	NA	TRBJ1-1	CASSESPTAGTEAFF	TGTGCCAGCAGTGAATCACCCACCGCCGGGACTGAAGCTTTCTTT
TRBV9	NA	NA	TRBJ2-2	CASSVDPGPNTGELFF	TGTGCCAGCAGCGTAGACCCAGGGCCGAACACCGGGGAGCTGTTTTTT
TRBV24-1	TRBD2	NA	TRBJ2-1	CATGSGSSNEQFF	TGTGCCACCGGGAGCGGGAGTAGTAATGAGCAGTTCTTC
TRBV19	NA	once	TRBJ2-3	CASSMWSTDTQYF	TGTGCCAGTAGTATGTGGAGCACAGATACGCAGTATTTT
TRBV3-1/TRBV3-2	NA	NA	TRBJ1-2	CASSQGDAFRGYTF	TGTGCCAGCAGCCAAGGGGATGCGTTCCGCGGCTACACCTTC
TRBV7-3	TRBD2	NA	TRBJ2-1	CASSPTSDSYNEQFF	TGTGCCAGCAGCCCGACTAGCGACTCCTACAATGAGCAGTTCTTC
TRBV20-1	NA	NA	TRBJ1-5	CSASRRSGSFNQPQHF	TGCAGTGCTAGTCGTCGCTCGGGCAGCTTCAATCAGCCCCAGCATTTT
TRBV5-4	NA	few	TRBJ1-1	CASSLDSMNTEAFF	TGTGCCAGCAGCTTGGACAGCATGAACACTGAAGCTTTCTTT
TRBV11-2	NA	NA	TRBJ2-7	CASSLEGGPYEQYF	TGTGCCAGCAGCTTGGAGGGAGGTCCCTACGAGCAGTACTTC
TRBV11-2	NA	few	TRBJ2-7	CASSFRVRRSDEQYF	TGTGCCAGCAGCTTTCGGGTCAGGAGGTCGGACGAGCAGTACTTC
TRBV24-1	TRBD1	few	TRBJ1-1	CATSAGTGNTEAFF	TGTGCCACCAGCGCCGGGACAGGGAACACTGAAGCTTTCTTT
TRBV4-1	NA	few	TRBJ1-3	CASSQPGSGNTIYF	TGCGCCAGCAGCCAACCAGGGTCTGGAAACACCATATATTTT
TRBV4-1	TRBD2	NA	TRBJ2-7	CASRTALAGFYEQYF	TGCGCCAGCAGAACCGCACTAGCGGGCTTCTACGAGCAGTACTTC
TRBV10-3	NA	NA	TRBJ2-1	CAIRAPNAGRGYNEQFF	TGTGCCATCAGGGCCCCCAATGCTGGGAGAGGCTACAATGAGCAGTTCTTC
TRBV3-1/TRBV3-2	TRBD2	NA	TRBJ2-7	CASSPRAGDYEQYF	TGTGCCAGCAGCCCCCGTGCGGGGGACTACGAGCAGTACTTC
TRBV14	TRBD1	NA	TRBJ1-3	CASSQGLQGRNSGNTIYF	TGTGCCAGCAGCCAAGGCCTACAGGGGAGAAACTCTGGAAACACCATATATTTT
TRBV5-4	NA	NA	TRBJ2-1	CASSGASQGGHNEQFF	TGTGCCAGCAGCGGCGCTTCGCAGGGTGGTCACAATGAGCAGTTCTTC
TRBV30	NA	NA	TRBJ1-2	CAWSFDDRHYGYTF	TGTGCCTGGAGCTTCGACGACAGACACTATGGCTACACCTTC
TRBV19	TRBD2	NA	TRBJ2-1	CASSIGGRATEQFF	TGTGCCAGTAGTATAGGCGGGAGGGCCACTGAGCAGTTCTTC
TRBV6-1	TRBD1	NA	TRBJ1-5	CASSDGQGGQPQHF	TGTGCCAGCAGTGACGGACAGGGAGGTCAGCCCCAGCATTTT
TRBV3-1/TRBV3-2	NA	NA	TRBJ2-5	CASSQEVGLATTETQYF	TGTGCCAGCAGCCAAGAAGTCGGGCTAGCGACTACGGAGACCCAGTACTTC
TRBV15	TRBD1	NA	TRBJ2-7	CATSRGTEGSYEQYF	TGTGCCACCAGCCGAGGGACAGAGGGCTCCTACGAGCAGTACTTC
TRBV3-1/TRBV3-2	NA	NA	TRBJ2-2	CASSQGGNLNTGELFF	TGTGCCAGCAGCCAAGGAGGGAATCTGAACACCGGGGAGCTGTTTTTT
TRBV27	NA	NA	TRBJ1-1	CASSLSPGRGYTEAFF	TGTGCCAGCAGTTTATCCCCGGGCAGGGGCTACACTGAAGCTTTCTTT
TRBV19	NA	NA	TRBJ1-2	CASSISGPYGYTF	TGTGCCAGTAGTATCTCGGGACCCTATGGCTACACCTTC
TRBV7-9	NA	few	TRBJ1-5	CASSLALGGHQPQHF	TGTGCCAGCAGCTTAGCGCTCGGGGGCCATCAGCCCCAGCATTTT
TRBV7-4	NA	once	TRBJ2-2	CASSYLRGQLWCTGELFF	TGTGCCAGCTCCTATCTCAGGGGACAACTATGGTGCACCGGGGAGCTGTTTTTT
TRBV20-1	NA	NA	TRBJ1-1	CSAKMNTEAFF	TGCAGTGCAAAGATGAACACTGAAGCTTTCTTT
TRBV6-6	NA	NA	TRBJ1-2	CASSQVGGDTNYGYTF	TGTGCCAGCAGTCAGGTGGGGGGGGACACTAACTATGGCTACACCTTC
TRBV10-1	TRBD1	NA	TRBJ2-7	CASSDGQGDEQYF	TGCGCCAGCAGTGATGGACAGGGCGACGAGCAGTACTTC
TRBV11-3	TRBD2	few	TRBJ2-1	CASSGTSGVNEQFF	TGTGCCAGCAGCGGAACTAGCGGGGTTAATGAGCAGTTCTTC
TRBV28	TRBD1	NA	TRBJ2-1	CASSYAPGQGSKTYNEQFF	TGTGCCAGCAGCTATGCCCCGGGACAGGGGAGTAAGACCTACAATGAGCAGTTCTTC
TRBV18	NA	NA	TRBJ1-1	CASSPRTVENTEAFF	TGTGCCAGCTCACCCCGGACGGTAGAGAACACTGAAGCTTTCTTT
TRBV7-9	NA	few	TRBJ2-1	CASSLDAGPNEQFF	TGTGCCAGCAGCTTAGACGCGGGGCCCAATGAGCAGTTCTTC
TRBV3-1/TRBV3-2	NA	NA	TRBJ2-3	CASSQDGQTTDTQYF	TGTGCCAGCAGCCAAGATGGCCAGACCACAGATACGCAGTATTTT
TRBV12-5	TRBD1	NA	TRBJ2-3	CASGSILGQATDTQYF	TGTGCTAGTGGTTCGATACTCGGACAGGCCACAGATACGCAGTATTTT
TRBV2	TRBD1	NA	TRBJ1-2	CASNGQGDYGYTF	TGTGCCAGCAACGGACAGGGGGACTATGGCTACACCTTC
TRBV11-1	NA	NA	TRBJ2-5	CASSLNRVETQYF	TGTGCCAGCAGCTTAAACAGGGTGGAGACCCAGTACTTC
TRBV27	TRBD1	NA	TRBJ2-7	CASSLRFSGTGVAKTYEQYF	TGTGCCAGCAGTTTACGCTTCTCCGGGACAGGGGTGGCCAAGACCTACGAGCAGTACTTC
TRBV5-6	NA	once	TRBJ2-3	CASKYTDTQYF	TGTGCCAGCAAATACACAGATACGCAGTATTTT
TRBV10-3	NA	medium-sized	TRBJ2-5	CVFLSPYQETQYF	TGTGTATTCCTATCGCCGTACCAAGAGACCCAGTACTTC
TRBV5-4	TRBD2	NA	TRBJ2-3	CASSYPRGGGTDTQYF	TGTGCCAGCAGCTACCCCCGGGGGGGCGGGACAGATACGCAGTATTTT